The source of this T cell receptor (beta chain) is a study of identical twins. Template switching (which added a universal primer site) was used, and cDNA carried unique molecular identifiers. In TCRdb, the 5' RACE reads were re-called with MiXCR into one record per CDR3 protein. The sample shows about 450,000 distinct CDR3 sequences, roughly 20% of them seen only once. The germline V gene has CDR1 SGHRS and CDR2 YFSETQ. The length of the CDR3 is 15 residues. V gave up 8 bases and J gave up 5 bases, with 23 bases separating them. On this clonotype: Its antigen is undetermined.

Study results and limitations: The abundant beta clonotypes from cord blood had fewer insertions, and memory repertoires had none of this. Researchers reported excess low generation probability among twin-shared out-of-frame alpha sequences. Findings depended on cross-sectional statistics rather than tracking the same donors.

Sequences were obtained from naive T cells sorted from blood. The sequence was obtained from a man aged 50 or older in good health. The chain links TRBV5-1 to TRBJ2-7; D perhaps matches TRBD1 (7 bases). CDR3 sequence: CASSTTGLGGDEQYF. The CDR3, as DNA: TGCGCCAGTTCCACGACAGGGCTAGGCGGGGACGAGCAGTACTTC.